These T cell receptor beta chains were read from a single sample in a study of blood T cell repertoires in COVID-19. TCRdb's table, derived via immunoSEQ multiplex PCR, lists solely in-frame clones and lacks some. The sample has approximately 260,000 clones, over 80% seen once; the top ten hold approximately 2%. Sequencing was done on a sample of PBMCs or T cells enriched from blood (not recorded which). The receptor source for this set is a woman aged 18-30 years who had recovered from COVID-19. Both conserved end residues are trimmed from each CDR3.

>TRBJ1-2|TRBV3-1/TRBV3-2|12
ASTKFLGGLGYT
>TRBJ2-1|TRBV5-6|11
ASSLEPTSGGF
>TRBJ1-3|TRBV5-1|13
ASSSTTGSGNTIY
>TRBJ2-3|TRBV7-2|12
ASSEGAGTYTQY
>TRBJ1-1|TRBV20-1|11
SASQMVNTEAF
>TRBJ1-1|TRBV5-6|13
ASSHSGWVNTEAF
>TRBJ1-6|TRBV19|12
ASTPGTANSPLH
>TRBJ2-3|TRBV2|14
ASRGTSGTSTDTQY
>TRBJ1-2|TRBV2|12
ASSSPGLIYGYT
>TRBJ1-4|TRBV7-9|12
ASRRVGANEKLF
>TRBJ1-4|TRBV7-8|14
ASSFNPAGANEKLF
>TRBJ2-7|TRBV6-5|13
ASSPLAGSSYEQY
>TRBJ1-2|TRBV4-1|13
ASSQDDQGVYGYT
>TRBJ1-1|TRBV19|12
ASSTSGGNTEAF
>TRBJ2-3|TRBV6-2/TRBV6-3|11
ASSPSGADTQY
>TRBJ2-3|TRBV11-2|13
ASTFEFTSTDTQY
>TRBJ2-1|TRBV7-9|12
ASSFAGGRNEQF
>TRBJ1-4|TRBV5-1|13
ASKYLGVDREKLF
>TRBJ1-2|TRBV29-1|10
SVERGLYGYT
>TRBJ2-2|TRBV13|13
ASSLEQAKTGELF
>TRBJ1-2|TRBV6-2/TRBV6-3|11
ASSWQTGEGYT
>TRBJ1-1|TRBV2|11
ASSWGENTEAF
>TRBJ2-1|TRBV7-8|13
ASSGLAGGYNEQF
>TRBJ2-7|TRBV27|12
ASSWAGTGYEQY
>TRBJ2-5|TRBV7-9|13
ASQDLSGGRETQY
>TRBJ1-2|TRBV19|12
ASSMPTGNYGYT
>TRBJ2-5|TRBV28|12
ASSFPDRQETQY
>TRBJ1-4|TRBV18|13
ASSRTVATNEKLF
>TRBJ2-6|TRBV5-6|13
ASSSAGSLSNVLT
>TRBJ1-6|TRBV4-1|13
ASSQPDRKNSPLH
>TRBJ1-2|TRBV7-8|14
ASSRTGGSEHYGYT
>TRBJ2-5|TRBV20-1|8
SAGPGAQY
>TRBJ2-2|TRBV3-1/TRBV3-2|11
ASSTRGAGELF
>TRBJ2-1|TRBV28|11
ASSPTGESEQF
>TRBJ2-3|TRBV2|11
ASRRDSPSTQY
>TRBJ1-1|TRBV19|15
ASSPDRSNGWVTEAF
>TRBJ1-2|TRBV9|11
ASSKGQAYGYT
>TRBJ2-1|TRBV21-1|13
ASSKSGVPWNEQF
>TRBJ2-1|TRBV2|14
ASSEAAGEIHNEQF
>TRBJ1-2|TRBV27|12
ASSLSSGGYGYT
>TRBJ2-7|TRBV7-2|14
ASSWQSGGASYEQY
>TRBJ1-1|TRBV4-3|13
ASSQYTGVNTEAF
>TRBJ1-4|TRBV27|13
ASRPRGGINEKLF
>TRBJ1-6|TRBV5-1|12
ASSMEGENSPLH
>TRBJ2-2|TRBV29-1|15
SVNPTGGAENTGELF
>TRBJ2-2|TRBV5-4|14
ASSLGLAGGTGELF
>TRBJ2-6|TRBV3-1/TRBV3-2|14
ASSQVGVAGANVLT
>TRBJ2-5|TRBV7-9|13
ASGYPDRGQETQY
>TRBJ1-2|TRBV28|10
ASSGRTYGYT
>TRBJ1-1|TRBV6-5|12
ASSAIAGDTEAF
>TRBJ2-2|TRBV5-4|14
ASSPRDRENTGELF
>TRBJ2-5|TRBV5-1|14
ASKLRPSAYQETQY
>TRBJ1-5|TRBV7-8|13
ASSFTGGNNQPQH
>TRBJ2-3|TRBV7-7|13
ASSLGLADTDTQY
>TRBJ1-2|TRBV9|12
ASSADRGPWGYT
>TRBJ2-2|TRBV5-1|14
ASSLVQVANTGELF
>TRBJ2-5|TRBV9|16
ASSETGTGGAVLETQY
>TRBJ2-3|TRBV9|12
ASSVDRPTDTQY
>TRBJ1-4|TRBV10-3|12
AISESREGEKLF